What follows are 29 T cell receptor beta chains derived from one specimen sequenced in a study of shared clonotypes between healthy human individuals. Only in-frame clones appear in the TCRdb table, and some are missing; sequencing was by immunoSEQ multiplex PCR. Of fewer than 1.6 million clones in the sample, less than 99% were seen once. The source material was naive CD4+ T cells sorted from blood. Described subset: CD45RA+ positively selected. The receptors were gathered from a man aged 25-45 years in good health.

This clone was seen a single time. The rearrangement uses TRBV2 and TRBJ2-5; 10 bases agree with TRBD2. The CDR3 length is 16 residues. Germline CDR1 reads SNHLY; CDR2 reads FYNNEI. V lost 7 bases to trimming and J lost 4 bases; unmatched junction nucleotides: 12. This CDR3 reads CASTLRLAGVGETQYF. The CDR3 DNA sequence: TGTGCCAGCACTCTCCGCCTAGCGGGAGTTGGAGAGACCCAGTACTTC.

The rearrangement links TRBV4-2 to TRBJ1-2; 9 bases align to TRBD1. Germline CDR1 and CDR2: LGHNA and YNFKEQ. J gave up 5 bases and V 0 bases, and 4 bases lay outside the gene matches. The CDR3 loop spans 15 amino acids. The CDR3, as DNA: TGTGCCAGCAGCCAAGACTGGACAGGGGTTTATGGCTACACCTTC. Protein sequence: CASSQDWTGVYGYTF.

This chain joins TRBV7-3 and TRBJ2-3; 13 nucleotides line up with TRBD2. CDR1 SGHTA and CDR2 FQGTGA come from the germline V gene. The CDR3 contains 15 residues. V shed 5 bases and J 10 bases; nucleotides not matched to a gene: 9. Written as DNA, the CDR3 is TGTGCCAGCAGCCCGGGGACTAGCGGGATCCCCTCGCAGTATTTT. Translation: CASSPGTSGIPSQYF.

This clone appeared a single time. This chain connects TRBV18 to TRBJ2-5; D call uncertain. The CDR3 contains 13 residues. Between the trimmed V and J ends, which lost 2 bases and 5 bases, there was a span of 9 bases. CDR1 and CDR2 (germline): KGHSH, LQKENI. CDR3 nucleotide sequence: TGTGCCAGCTCACCAACGGATGAGGAGACCCAGTACTTC. It specifies CASSPTDEETQYF.

The rearrangement uses TRBV28 and TRBJ2-3; the match to TRBD2 covers 9 bases. The V and J ends lost 1 base and 1 base, in that order; junction bases with no gene match: 6. Germline V CDR1 and CDR2: MDHEN, SYDVKM. This CDR3 comprises 17 residues. CDR3 coding DNA: TGTGCCAGCAGTTTATTTTGGCTAGCGGGGCGCACAGATACGCAGTATTTT. It translates to CASSLFWLAGRTDTQYF.

This clone occurred once. The J gene is TRBJ2-7, the V gene TRBV15; 7 bases are a match to TRBD1. CDR3 length equals 15 residues. Trimming cost V 3 bases and J 2 bases; bases outside gene matches: 7. Germline loops: CDR1 LNHNV, CDR2 YYDKDF (reference sequence). CDR3 nucleotides: TGTGCCACCAGCAGTCCCCGACAGGGAACCTACGAGCAGTACTTC. It translates to CATSSPRQGTYEQYF.

The chain has TRBV18 and TRBJ2-2, with D possibly matching TRBD1 (5 bases). The germline gives CDR1 KGHSH, CDR2 LQKENI. This CDR3 has 13 amino acids. Deletions cut 6 bases from V and 7 bases from J, with 12 bases between. CDR3 nucleotides: TGTGCCAGCTCCTTCCAGGACAACGGGGAGCTGTTTTTT. Its translation: CASSFQDNGELFF.

The V and J genes are TRBV5-6 and TRBJ1-2; perhaps TRBD1 as D (5 bases). Trimming cost V 0 bases and J 5 bases, with 11 bases left between them. Germline CDR1 SGHDT, CDR2 YYEEEE. The CDR3 covers 14 residues. The CDR3 DNA is TGTGCCAGCAGCTTGGGGCAGGGTCTATATGGCTACACCTTC. Translated, it gives CASSLGQGLYGYTF.

The gene calls are TRBV2 and TRBJ1-2, with D possibly being TRBD1 (5 bases). Germline lookup yields CDR1 SNHLY and CDR2 FYNNEI. The CDR3 totals 15 residues. V lost 2 bases and J 7 bases, leaving 17 bases between the germline ends. The CDR3 DNA reads as TGTGCCAGCAGTGAAATTCCAGGGTATCATGGTGGCTACACCTTC. Protein sequence: CASSEIPGYHGGYTF.

The chain links TRBV28 to TRBJ1-5; D unresolved. This CDR3 region has 16 residues. V was cut by 4 bases and J by 3 bases, with 16 bases left in between. CDR1 is MDHEN, CDR2 SYDVKM, per germline. In DNA form, the CDR3 reads TGTGCCAGCAGTTATAAGCTTACACGGGTCAATCAGCCCCAGCATTTT. Protein product: CASSYKLTRVNQPQHF. Looking up the rest from reference TRBV28 and TRBJ1-5 gives the full variable domain: DVKVTQSSRYLVKRTGEKVFLECVQDMDHENMFWYRQDPGLGLRLIYFSYDVKMKEKGDIPEGYSVSREKKERFSLILESASTNQTSMYLCASSYKLTRVNQPQHFGDGTRLSIL.

This chain uses TRBV5-1 with TRBJ2-7; D could derive from TRBD1 or TRBD2 (5 bases each). The CDR3 consists of 14 residues. Trimming pared 4 bases from V and 7 bases from J, leaving 18 bases between. Germline V lookup: CDR1 SGHRS, CDR2 YFSETQ. DNA of the CDR3: TGCGCCAGCAGCCCTGGGGGTACTATGGGGGAGCAGTACTTC. Translated: CASSPGGTMGEQYF.

The chain joins TRBV7-5 to TRBJ2-1; the table's D call of TRBD1 was not tested on the DNA. TRBV7-5 is listed as a pseudogene. The CDR3 runs 15 residues. The CDR3 DNA follows: TGTGTCAGAAGCTTAGCCAGGCAGGGCTACAATGAGCAGTTCTTC. The encoded protein is CVRSLARQGYNEQFF.

The chain carries TRBV9 and TRBJ2-7; 8 bases map to TRBD1. The CDR3 consists of 16 residues. The germline V gene encodes CDR1 SGDLS and CDR2 YYNGEE. V gave up 0 bases and J gave up 4 bases; unmatched junction bases: 9. As DNA, the CDR3 is TGTGCCAGCAGCGTAGGGGGCCCAGGGGGCCGGTACGAGCAGTACTTC. Protein: CASSVGGPGGRYEQYF.

As concerns this clone: Other DNA sequences of this sample code for an identical CDR3. This chain joins TRBV5-1 and TRBJ2-1; possibly TRBD2 for D (5 bases). Trimming left V 4 bases short and J 7 bases short, with 15 bases between. Germline V gene data show CDR1 as SGHRS and CDR2 as YFSETQ. This CDR3 contains 14 residues. The CDR3 loop reads CASSRGPPGNEQFF. The CDR3 DNA is TGCGCCAGCAGCCGGGGTCCTCCGGGGAATGAGCAGTTCTTC.

J is TRBJ2-7 and V is TRBV25-1, with a possible D match to TRBD2 (5 bases). Germline lookup yields CDR1 MGHDK and CDR2 SYGVNS. The CDR3 totals 15 residues. Trimming took off 5 bases at V and 7 bases at J, with 21 bases between the two ends. As DNA, the CDR3 is TGTGCCAGCAGTCCCCGGACTCCATTACTAGGAGAGCAGTACTTC. It encodes CASSPRTPLLGEQYF.

The V call is TRBV20-1, the J call TRBJ2-4; the D is unclear. The CDR3 runs to 11 residues. Trimming shortened V by 6 bases and J by 7 bases, and 10 bases separated the two germline ends. In germline, CDR1 is DFQATT, CDR2 SNEGSKA (reference sequence). CDR3 loop: CSAPIVNIQYF. CDR3 nucleotide sequence: TGCAGTGCACCTATAGTGAACATTCAGTACTTC.

The genes are TRBV23-1 and TRBJ2-1; no definite D call. TRBV23-1 is an open reading frame whose function is uncertain. This CDR3 is built from 14 residues. The V gene lost 0 bases and the J gene lost 4 bases, with 7 bases spanning the gap. The CDR3 is CASSQSEGYNEQFF. Written as DNA, the CDR3 is TGCGCCAGCAGTCAATCCGAAGGATACAATGAGCAGTTCTTC.

V is TRBV5-4 and J is TRBJ2-7; D is unresolved. The ends were cut back, 7 bases at V and 2 bases at J, with 16 bases in the middle. CDR3 length: 14 residues. Germline V gene lookup returns CDR1 SGHNT and CDR2 YYREEE (reference sequence). The DNA for the CDR3 is TGTGCCAGCGTCCCCAGGTTGGCTACCTACGAGCAGTACTTC. It encodes CASVPRLATYEQYF.

The gene calls are TRBV28 and TRBJ1-1, with D hard to call. From germline, CDR1 is MDHEN and CDR2 SYDVKM. The ends were cut back, 10 bases at V and 3 bases at J, with 15 bases in the middle. The CDR3 contains 13 residues. Written as DNA, the CDR3 is TGTGCCACCTCAGTTTCGGGATACACTGAAGCTTTCTTT. It codes for CATSVSGYTEAFF.

This chain joins TRBV9 and TRBJ1-3; TRBD1 matches 9 bases. This CDR3 spans 16 amino acids. With 3 bases clipped from V and 0 bases from J, the junction kept 4 bases outside the gene matches. From germline, CDR1 is SGDLS and CDR2 YYNGEE. The CDR3 DNA sequence: TGTGCCAGCAGCGACAGGGGGCCTAACTCTGGAAACACCATATATTTT. It yields the protein CASSDRGPNSGNTIYF.

V is TRBV7-2 and J is TRBJ2-5; D may be TRBD1 (6 bases). The CDR3 length is 16 residues. CDR1 SGHTA and CDR2 FQGNSA come from the germline V gene. V lost 1 base and J 3 bases, leaving 15 bases between the germline ends. CDR3 DNA: TGTGCCAGCAGCTTAGATTTCAGGTACAGGGAAGAGACCCAGTACTTC. Its protein product is CASSLDFRYREETQYF.

The rearrangement links TRBV19 to TRBJ2-4; 15 bases match TRBD2. Germline V gene sequence: CDR1 LNHDA, CDR2 SQIVND (reference sequence). Trimming at V came to 6 bases and at J to 6 bases, leaving 3 bases not matched to a gene. CDR3 length equals 15 residues. CDR3 protein: CASRGLAGGRNIQYF. As DNA, the CDR3 is TGTGCCAGTAGGGGACTAGCGGGAGGACGAAACATTCAGTACTTC.

V and J are TRBV5-4 and TRBJ2-7, with 7 bases that match TRBD2. The CDR3 totals 16 residues. Germline CDR1 is SGHNT and CDR2 is YYREEE (reference sequence). After removal of 5 bases from V and 2 bases from J, the junction contained 13 bases not matched to a gene. DNA for the CDR3: TGTGCCAGCAGTTCCCTCACCGGGACTACCCCCTACGAGCAGTACTTC. This codes for CASSSLTGTTPYEQYF. The full variable domain, with the rest looked up from reference TRBV5-4 and TRBJ2-7, is ETGVTQSPTHLIKTRGQQVTLRCSSQSGHNTVSWYQQALGQGPQFIFQYYREEENGRGNFPPRFSGLQFPNYSSELNVNALELDDSALYLCASSSLTGTTPYEQYFGPGTRLTVT.

The rearrangement uses TRBV5-3 and TRBJ2-2; D not certain. TRBV5-3 is flagged as an ORF with uncertain function. This CDR3 comprises 13 residues. The V end was cut by 5 bases, the J end by 8 bases, with 13 bases between. The CDR3 nucleotides read TGTGCCAGAAGGCTGAGAGCCGAAGGGGAGCTGTTTTTT. Translated: CARRLRAEGELFF.

The chain joins TRBV4-2 to TRBJ2-3; D gene ambiguous. The CDR3 sequence is 15 residues long. The V end was cut by 3 bases, the J end by 2 bases, with 12 bases between. Germline V gene sequence: CDR1 LGHNA, CDR2 YNFKEQ. The CDR3 nucleotides are TGTGCCAGCAGCCAGCCTGACTTGAACACAGATACGCAGTATTTT. Its translation is CASSQPDLNTDTQYF.

V usage is TRBV5-1 and J usage is TRBJ1-1, with a weak D call TRBD1 (5 bases). Germline V gene lookup returns CDR1 SGHRS and CDR2 YFSETQ. This CDR3 region has 16 residues. Trimming shortened V by 5 bases and J by 2 bases, and 19 bases separated the two germline ends. The CDR3 loop reads CASRLGAGTVNTEAFF. The CDR3 DNA follows: TGCGCCAGCAGGCTTGGGGCCGGGACGGTTAACACTGAAGCTTTCTTT.

The chain has TRBV6-5 and TRBJ2-7, with a weak D call TRBD2 (5 bases). This CDR3 region has 11 residues. Trimming removed 6 bases from V and 5 bases from J, with 8 bases in between. The germline V gene has CDR1 MNHEY and CDR2 SVGAGI. The CDR3 nucleotides read TGTGCCAGCAGCCGACTACACGAGCAGTACTTC. It translates to CASSRLHEQYF.

V usage is TRBV6-5 and J usage is TRBJ2-7; 7 bases align to TRBD1. Germline CDR1 reads MNHEY; CDR2 reads SVGAGI. V shed 7 bases and J 2 bases; nucleotides not matched to a gene: 5. This CDR3 has 13 amino acids. The CDR3 spells CASKMGTAYEQYF. CDR3 nucleotide sequence: TGTGCCAGCAAAATGGGGACAGCCTACGAGCAGTACTTC.

The V gene is TRBV5-4, the J gene TRBJ2-7; 9 bases map to TRBD2. V dropped 1 base and J dropped 7; count of bases not matched to a gene: 9. CDR3 length: 15 amino acids. CDR1 is SGHNT, CDR2 YYREEE, per germline (reference sequence). The CDR3 coding sequence is TGTGCCAGCAGCTTGATGGCGGGAGGGCCGGGGGAGCAGTACTTC. Its translation: CASSLMAGGPGEQYF.